This T cell receptor (beta chain) was recorded in a study of radiation and T cells in renal cell carcinoma. This clone was picked up one time. CDR3 length: 13 residues. Trimming pared 3 bases from V and 3 bases from J, leaving 8 bases between. Germline V gene lookup returns CDR1 WSHSY and CDR2 SAAADI. Treatment indicated: treatment-naive control, cytoreductive nephrectomy. Clear cell pathology was present in this patient's renal cell carcinoma. The method was immunoSEQ multiplex PCR; TCRdb's version includes in-frame clones alone and lacks a portion of them. The table shows over 15,000 clones, with approximately 56% occurring only once.

The chain carries TRBV10-2 and TRBJ1-1; D is uncertain. This TCR derives from a man aged 35-49 years with renal cell carcinoma. The specimen comprised tumor tissue, sampled from a patient whose treatment was nephrectomy without radiotherapy. CDR3 coding DNA: TGCGCCAGCAGTGACGAGGCCCACACTGAAGCTTTCTTT. This translates into CASSDEAHTEAFF.